One sample yielded the 24 T cell receptor beta chains listed below, sequenced in a study of blood T cell repertoires in COVID-19. The data were produced by immunoSEQ multiplex PCR, yet TCRdb's version contains in-frame clones alone and is incomplete. The table shows over 60,000 clones, with 89% occurring only once. The source material was peripheral blood. These receptor sequences come from an older man with acute or convalescent COVID-19.

The rearrangement links TRBV6-5 to TRBJ2-7; possibly TRBD1 for D (5 bases). V gave up 8 bases and J gave up 3 bases, with 14 bases separating them. The CDR3 has 13 amino acids. Germline CDR1 reads MNHEY; CDR2 reads SVGAGI. CDR3 nucleotide sequence: TGTGCCAGCGCTCAGGGCGTTGACTACGAGCAGTACTTC. Translating it yields CASAQGVDYEQYF.

This clone appeared once. The rearrangement links TRBV11-3 to TRBJ2-1; D is possibly TRBD1 (5 bases). The CDR3 spans 13 residues. The germline V gene encodes CDR1 SGHNT and CDR2 YENEEA. V was shortened by 3 bases and J by 8 bases, with 11 bases between the two germline ends. The CDR3 spells CASSLVKGYEQFF. CDR3 bases: TGTGCCAGCAGCTTGGTTAAGGGGTATGAGCAGTTCTTC.

This clone was observed a single time. V gene TRBV29-1 combines with J gene TRBJ2-7; 10 nucleotides agree with TRBD1. Germline V lookup: CDR1 SQVTM, CDR2 ANQGSEA. V lost 8 bases to trimming and J lost 3 bases; unmatched junction nucleotides: 4. The CDR3 runs to 12 residues. The CDR3 loop is CSFRTGGYEQYF. CDR3 in DNA: TGCAGCTTCCGGACAGGGGGCTACGAGCAGTACTTC.

The rearrangement uses TRBV12-3 or TRBV12-4 and TRBJ1-5; tentative D call: TRBD1 (5 bases). Trimming removed 4 bases from V and 10 bases from J, with 11 bases in between. The CDR3 is 12 amino acids. CDR3 in DNA: TGTGCCAGCAGTTCAGGGAATCGCCCCCAGCATTTT. It codes for CASSSGNRPQHF.

V usage is TRBV24-1 and J usage is TRBJ2-1; TRBD1 aligns across 10 bases. V was clipped by 2 bases and J by 6 bases; unmatched bases: 6. The length of the CDR3 is 16 residues. Germline CDR1 is KGHDR and CDR2 is SFDVKD. For the CDR3, the DNA is TGTGCCACCAGTGATTCCGGGACAGGGGTTGGCAATGAGCAGTTCTTC. Residues: CATSDSGTGVGNEQFF.

The rearrangement links TRBV9 to TRBJ1-2, with TRBD1 matching over 9 bases. The CDR3 is 14 amino acids. Germline V lookup: CDR1 SGDLS, CDR2 YYNGEE. V was pared by 8 bases and J by 2 bases, with 7 bases of the junction left unmatched. The CDR3 loop reads CARADRGRNYGYTF. The CDR3 bases are TGTGCCAGGGCGGACAGGGGACGAAACTATGGCTACACCTTC. The variable domain in full, completed from reference TRBV9 and TRBJ1-2, reads DSGVTQTPKHLITATGQRVTLRCSPRSGDLSVYWYQQSLDQGLQFLIQYYNGEERAKGNILERFSAQQFPDLHSELNLSSLELGDSALYFCARADRGRNYGYTFGSGTRLTVV.

The chain combines TRBV30 with TRBJ1-2, with D maybe TRBD1 (5 bases). The V gene lost 1 base and the J gene lost 3 bases, with 15 bases spanning the gap. The CDR3 covers 15 residues. Germline values: CDR1 GTSNPN, CDR2 SVGIG (reference sequence). CDR3 nucleotides: TGTGCCTGGAGTGATAGAGACAGAGGCCACTATGGCTACACCTTC. It specifies CAWSDRDRGHYGYTF. Looking up the rest from reference TRBV30 and TRBJ1-2 gives the full variable domain: SQTIHQWPATLVQPVGSPLSLECTVEGTSNPNLYWYRQAAGRGLQLLFYSVGIGQISSEVPQNLSASRPQDRQFILSSKKLLLSDSGFYLCAWSDRDRGHYGYTFGSGTRLTVV.

This clone appeared once. This rearrangement joins TRBV7-2 to TRBJ1-1; the match to TRBD1 covers 10 bases. Germline CDR1 is SGHTA and CDR2 is FQGNSA. The CDR3 runs 13 residues. With 3 bases clipped from V and 10 bases from J, the junction kept 5 bases outside the gene matches. The CDR3 DNA sequence: TGTGCCAGCAGCTTGGGACAGGGGAGATCAGCTTTCTTT. Translated, it gives CASSLGQGRSAFF. The entire variable domain, with the rest obtained from reference TRBV7-2 and TRBJ1-1, is as follows: GAGVSQSPSNKVTEKGKDVELRCDPISGHTALYWYRQSLGQGLEFLIYFQGNSAPDKSGLPSDRFSAERTGGSVSTLTIQRTQQEDSAVYLCASSLGQGRSAFFGQGTRLTVV.

The CDR3 nucleotides are TGTGCCAGCAGCAAGGACGGGGATATTGGAAACACCATATATTTT. This codes for CASSKDGDIGNTIYF. V gene TRBV21-1 combines with J gene TRBJ1-3. TRBV21-1 is termed a pseudogene. This CDR3 comprises 15 residues.

CDR3 bases: TGTGCCAGCAGCCAAACTAGTCTCACAGATACGCAGTATTTT. Translation gives CASSQTSLTDTQYF. The chain has TRBV4-2 and TRBJ2-3; D is possibly TRBD2 (5 bases). V was clipped by 2 bases and J by 2 bases, with 8 bases between them. The CDR3 length is 14 residues. Germline CDR1 and CDR2: LGHNA and YNFKEQ.

The genes are TRBV30 and TRBJ1-2; D is ambiguous. The CDR3 totals 11 residues. Trimming stripped 2 bases from V and 7 bases from J, with 8 bases between. Germline values: CDR1 GTSNPN, CDR2 SVGIG (reference sequence). In nucleotides, the CDR3 is TGTGCCTGGAGTTTCCCGGGTGGCTACACCTTC. Amino acid sequence: CAWSFPGGYTF.

This clone has just one count. The V gene is TRBV10-1, the J gene TRBJ2-1, with D perhaps matching TRBD1 (5 bases). V shed 2 bases and J shed 6 bases, with 11 bases lying between them. This CDR3 region has 14 residues. Germline values: CDR1 WNHNN, CDR2 SYGVQD (reference sequence). The CDR3 here is CASSERQTFNEQFF. The CDR3 coding sequence is TGCGCCAGCAGTGAGAGACAGACTTTCAATGAGCAGTTCTTC.

This clone has more than one count but fewer than ten. The rearrangement links TRBV2 to TRBJ1-1, with D perhaps TRBD1 (6 bases). CDR1 is SNHLY and CDR2 is FYNNEI in the germline V gene. Deletions cut 1 base from V and 4 bases from J, with 19 bases between. The CDR3 totals 17 residues. The chain's CDR3 is CASSEGGGWGRRTEAFF. DNA for the CDR3: TGTGCCAGCAGTGAAGGAGGGGGATGGGGCCGGCGCACTGAAGCTTTCTTT.

V and J are TRBV23-1 and TRBJ1-2; 7 bases agree with TRBD1. Being an ORF, TRBV23-1 has a function that is uncertain. V was clipped by 5 bases and J by 0 bases; unmatched bases: 3. The CDR3 has 14 amino acids. The DNA of the CDR3 is TGCGCCAGCAGTAGAGGACAGGCTAACTATGGCTACACCTTC. Translated: CASSRGQANYGYTF.

CDR3 nucleotide sequence: TGTGCCAGCAGTCCTGGACAGGGTGACGGCACTGAAGCTTTCTTT. It codes for CASSPGQGDGTEAFF. V is TRBV28 and J is TRBJ1-1; 8 bases agree with TRBD1. V shed 5 bases and J 4 bases; nucleotides not matched to a gene: 9. This CDR3 has 15 residues. CDR1 is MDHEN and CDR2 is SYDVKM in the germline V gene.

The chain carries TRBV5-1 and TRBJ1-2; the D gene is possibly TRBD1 (5 bases). Trimming took 0 bases from V and 8 from J, leaving 20 bases between them. Germline V gene sequence: CDR1 SGHRS, CDR2 YFSETQ. The CDR3 covers 16 residues. The CDR3 spells CASSLDPEARARGYTF. The CDR3 DNA reads as TGCGCCAGCAGCTTGGACCCTGAGGCCAGGGCACGGGGCTACACCTTC.

The chain employs TRBV11-3 and TRBJ2-5; 15 nucleotides match TRBD2. CDR3 length: 17 amino acids. With V trimmed by 4 bases and J by 5 bases, 8 bases remained unmatched. CDR1 is SGHNT and CDR2 is YENEEA in the germline V gene. As DNA, the CDR3 is TGTGCCAGCAGCTCGGGGACTAGCGGGGGGCCGGAGGAGACCCAGTACTTC. It codes for CASSSGTSGGPEETQYF. Using reference TRBV11-3 and TRBJ2-5 for the parts outside the CDR3, the full variable domain is EAGVVQSPRYKIIEKKQPVAFWCNPISGHNTLYWYLQNLGQGPELLIRYENEEAVDDSQLPKDRFSAERLKGVDSTLKIQPAELGDSAVYLCASSSGTSGGPEETQYFGPGTRLLVL.

This chain connects TRBV5-1 to TRBJ2-1; possible D gene TRBD2, 5 bases. This CDR3 has 14 amino acids. Between the trimmed V and J ends, which lost 5 bases and 4 bases, there was a span of 13 bases. Germline-derived CDR1 and CDR2 are SGHRS and YFSETQ. For the CDR3, the DNA is TGCGCCAGCAGTGGTAGCGTGGGATACAATGAGCAGTTCTTC. Its translation is CASSGSVGYNEQFF.

This clone came up a few times. V usage is TRBV12-3 or TRBV12-4 and J usage is TRBJ1-4; no firm D call. The germline V and J ends were trimmed by 3 bases and 7 bases, with 3 bases remaining between them. CDR3 length equals 11 residues. The CDR3 reads CASSFGEKLFF. CDR3 nucleotide sequence: TGTGCCAGCAGTTTCGGTGAAAAACTGTTTTTT.

The chain couples TRBV11-1 to TRBJ1-6, with 9 nucleotides matching TRBD1. Losses at the gene ends were 0 bases for V and 6 bases for J; bases not matched to a gene: 0. The CDR3 runs to 15 residues. The V gene's germline CDR1 is SGHAT and CDR2 FQDESV (reference sequence). DNA of the CDR3: TGTGCCAGCAGCTTAGCGGACAGGGGTAATTCACCCCTCCACTTT. Protein sequence: CASSLADRGNSPLHF.

The gene calls are TRBV3-1 (or the pseudogene TRBV3-2) and TRBJ2-1, with 11 nucleotides matching TRBD1. This CDR3 has 15 amino acids. From germline, CDR1 is LGHDT and CDR2 YNNKEL (reference sequence). V gave up 1 base and J gave up 6 bases; unmatched junction bases: 2. CDR3 DNA sequence: TGTGCCAGCAGCCAAGCCGGGACAGGGGGCAATGAGCAGTTCTTC. Its protein product is CASSQAGTGGNEQFF.

The chain recombines TRBV6-5 with TRBJ1-2; D perhaps matches TRBD1 (6 bases). Germline V CDR1 and CDR2: MNHEY, SVGAGI. The length of the CDR3 is 14 residues. V lost 0 bases and J 5 bases, leaving 10 bases between the germline ends. The CDR3 sequence is CASSYSTRGYGYTF. DNA of the CDR3: TGTGCCAGCAGTTACTCGACCAGGGGATATGGCTACACCTTC.

The genes are TRBV30 and TRBJ1-4; TRBD1 aligns across 9 bases. The CDR3 runs 13 residues. The germline CDR1 and CDR2 sequences are GTSNPN and SVGIG (reference sequence). The V gene end was trimmed by 4 bases and the J gene end by 7 bases; junction bases not matched to a gene: 4. The CDR3 DNA sequence: TGTGCCTGGAACAGGGGGCCTGGTGAAAAACTGTTTTTT. It translates to CAWNRGPGEKLFF. The full variable domain, in which reference TRBV30 and TRBJ1-4 provide the parts outside the CDR3, is SQTIHQWPATLVQPVGSPLSLECTVEGTSNPNLYWYRQAAGRGLQLLFYSVGIGQISSEVPQNLSASRPQDRQFILSSKKLLLSDSGFYLCAWNRGPGEKLFFGSGTQLSVL.

The chain recombines TRBV4-1 with TRBJ2-5; 10 bases map to TRBD1. Germline assignment: CDR1 MGHRA and CDR2 YSYEKL. The CDR3 spans 15 residues. After removal of 4 bases from V and 7 bases from J, the junction contained 9 bases not matched to a gene. This chain's CDR3 is CASSPDRGLEGTQYF. In DNA, the CDR3 is TGCGCCAGCAGCCCTGACAGGGGGCTGGAGGGGACCCAGTACTTC.